The subject of this entry is one T cell receptor (beta chain). These data belong to a study of identical twins. Trimming took off 4 bases at V and 4 bases at J, with 13 bases between the two ends. CDR3 length: 13 amino acids. Germline CDR1 reads DFQATT; CDR2 reads SNEGSKA (reference sequence). After template switching added a universal primer site, the resulting cDNA carried unique molecular identifiers. TCRdb re-called the 5' RACE reads through MiXCR, storing one row per CDR3 protein. The table lists around 100,000 distinct CDR3 sequences, about 6% of them singletons, with around 12% in the top ten. The TCR originated in a woman aged 50 to 60 in good health. The chain uses TRBV20-1 and TRBJ1-2; no definite D call. The source material was memory T cells sorted from blood. The CDR3 DNA follows: TGCAGTGCTAATGGCGGAACATTCTATGGCTACACCTTC. Translated, it gives CSANGGTFYGYTF.